Following are 17 T cell receptor beta chains from one sample sequenced in a study of OX40 agonist ivuxolimab in advanced cancers. Sequenced by immunoSEQ multiplex PCR; TCRdb stores in-frame clones only, minus some. The table includes 85,000 to 100,000 clones, 75% to 95% detected once. Sequenced material: CD4+ or CD8+ T cells sorted from blood, taken in a trial of the OX40 agonist ivuxolimab. The receptors derive from an adult with an advanced solid tumor such as melanoma, head and neck, liver or kidney cancer.

The sample holds one count of this clone. The chain combines TRBV7-2 with TRBJ2-5; tentatively, D is TRBD1 or TRBD2 (5 bases each). Germline lookup yields CDR1 SGHTA and CDR2 FQGNSA. Trimming stripped 5 bases from V and 3 bases from J, with 13 bases between. The CDR3 runs to 14 residues. The CDR3 DNA reads TGTGCCAGCAGCCGGGGCCTACAGAAAGAGACCCAGTACTTC. Translated: CASSRGLQKETQYF.

This clone was recorded a few times. CDR3 DNA: TGCGCCAGCAGCCAATGGCGGAAAGAGACCCAGTACTTC. It encodes CASSQWRKETQYF. The chain has TRBV4-1 and TRBJ2-5, with no clear D. The CDR3 covers 13 residues. Trimming removed 2 bases at V and 3 bases at J, with 7 bases between. Germline V gene data show CDR1 as MGHRA and CDR2 as YSYEKL.

The chain has TRBV12-2 and TRBJ2-5; the D segment call TRBD1 is taken from the table without a DNA check. TRBV12-2 is given as a pseudogene. CDR3 length: 15 amino acids. The CDR3 loop is CASRFSHRGPETQYF. DNA of the CDR3: TGTGCAAGTCGCTTCTCCCACAGGGGGCCAGAGACCCAGTACTTC.

The chain carries TRBV18 and TRBJ2-7; D is ambiguous. This CDR3 is built from 14 residues. The germline gives CDR1 KGHSH, CDR2 LQKENI. V gave up 3 bases and J gave up 2 bases, with 11 bases separating them. The CDR3, as DNA: TGTGCCAGCTCACCTATCCTGGGGACCTACGAGCAGTACTTC. This encodes CASSPILGTYEQYF. Based on the CDR3 plus reference TRBV18 and TRBJ2-7, the full variable domain is NAGVMQNPRHLVRRRGQEARLRCSPMKGHSHVYWYRQLPEEGLKFMVYLQKENIIDESGMPKERFSAEFPKEGPSILRIQQVVRGDSAAYFCASSPILGTYEQYFGPGTRLTVT.

This chain joins TRBV14 and TRBJ2-1, with 10 bases lining up with TRBD2. The CDR3 totals 13 residues. Germline CDR1 and CDR2: SGHDN and FVKESK. J gave up 10 bases and V 3 bases, and 3 bases lay outside the gene matches. For the CDR3, the DNA is TGTGCCAGCAGCCACCTGGGACTAGCGGAGCAGTTCTTC. It is translated as CASSHLGLAEQFF.

This chain connects TRBV6-1 to TRBJ1-5; tentative D call: TRBD1 (6 bases). This CDR3 has 15 residues. CDR1 MNHNS and CDR2 SASEGT come from the germline V gene. Deletions cut 3 bases from V and 3 bases from J, with 12 bases between. CDR3 nucleotides: TGTGCCAGCAGTGAGTCCGGGGGCAACAATCAGCCCCAGCATTTT. Translated: CASSESGGNNQPQHF.

The V gene is TRBV28, the J gene TRBJ2-3; possible D gene TRBD2, 5 bases. Germline values: CDR1 MDHEN, CDR2 SYDVKM. Trimming left V 2 bases short and J 4 bases short, with 13 bases between. The CDR3 contains 15 residues. The CDR3 here is CASSLTGERADTQYF. The DNA of the CDR3 is TGTGCCAGCAGTTTAACTGGGGAGAGGGCAGATACGCAGTATTTT.

This chain uses TRBV27 with TRBJ2-2; possibly TRBD2 for D (5 bases). The CDR3 has 16 residues. V lost 5 bases and J lost 4, with 17 bases in between. Germline V gene data show CDR1 as MNHEY and CDR2 as SMNVEV (reference sequence). For the CDR3, the DNA is TGTGCCAGCAGTCCGAGTGCGCTAGCCGTCACCGGGGAGCTGTTTTTT. This gives the protein CASSPSALAVTGELFF.

The V call is TRBV30, the J call TRBJ2-5; D remains unclear. The CDR3 length is 11 residues. The V end was cut by 0 bases, the J end by 5 bases, with 4 bases between. Germline V gene sequence: CDR1 GTSNPN, CDR2 SVGIG (reference sequence). CDR3 DNA: TGTGCCTGGAGTGTTCGGGAGACCCAGTACTTC. Amino acid sequence: CAWSVRETQYF. The full variable domain, completed using reference TRBV30 and TRBJ2-5, is SQTIHQWPATLVQPVGSPLSLECTVEGTSNPNLYWYRQAAGRGLQLLFYSVGIGQISSEVPQNLSASRPQDRQFILSSKKLLLSDSGFYLCAWSVRETQYFGPGTRLLVL.

This chain uses TRBV7-9 with TRBJ2-1, with TRBD2 matching over 11 bases. V lost 5 bases and J lost 12; bases outside the gene matches: 6. Germline CDR1 and CDR2: SEHNR and FQNEAQ (reference sequence). The CDR3 sequence is 13 residues long. The CDR3 loop is CASSGTSGVLQFF. The CDR3 DNA reads as TGTGCCAGCAGCGGGACTAGCGGCGTGTTGCAGTTCTTC.

The V and J genes are TRBV5-1 and TRBJ2-3, with a tentative D call TRBD2 (6 bases). V was trimmed by 0 bases and J by 8 bases, leaving 16 bases between them. The CDR3 loop spans 15 amino acids. From germline, CDR1 is SGHRS and CDR2 YFSETQ. CDR3 nucleotides: TGCGCCAGCAGCTTGGGAGATGGCGGAGGGTTTACGCAGTATTTT. Translation gives CASSLGDGGGFTQYF.

The chain joins TRBV6-5 to TRBJ2-1; D is possibly TRBD2 (6 bases). Germline values: CDR1 MNHEY, CDR2 SVGAGI. This CDR3 is built from 14 residues. V lost 4 bases to trimming and J lost 13 bases, with 20 bases between them. Here the CDR3 reads CASSSTRTGVKQFF. CDR3 DNA: TGTGCCAGCAGTTCAACCCGAACGGGGGTAAAACAGTTCTTC.

The CDR3 here is CASSFSQGEGNEQFF. The CDR3 bases are TGCGCCAGCAGTTTTTCACAGGGGGAGGGCAATGAGCAGTTCTTC. The chain carries TRBV5-1 and TRBJ2-1; a possible D gene is TRBD1 (8 bases). Germline V gene lookup returns CDR1 SGHRS and CDR2 YFSETQ. This CDR3 is built from 15 residues. The germline V and J ends were trimmed by 5 bases and 6 bases, with 18 bases remaining between them.

J is TRBJ1-5 and V is TRBV5-1; D possibly corresponds to TRBD1 (6 bases). Germline CDR1 SGHRS, CDR2 YFSETQ. Trimming pared 2 bases from V and 4 bases from J, leaving 13 bases between. The CDR3 is made up of 15 amino acids. The CDR3 loop is CASSLAGDRNQPQHF. Here the CDR3 DNA reads TGCGCCAGCAGCTTAGCAGGGGATAGAAATCAGCCCCAGCATTTT. The variable domain in full, completed from reference TRBV5-1 and TRBJ1-5, reads KAGVTQTPRYLIKTRGQQVTLSCSPISGHRSVSWYQQTPGQGLQFLFEYFSETQRNKGNFPGRFSGRQFSNSRSEMNVSTLELGDSALYLCASSLAGDRNQPQHFGDGTRLSIL.

The J gene is TRBJ2-2, the V gene TRBV18; D call uncertain. CDR1 and CDR2 from the germline V gene are KGHSH and LQKENI. V was cut by 8 bases and J by 3 bases, with 13 bases left in between. CDR3 length: 14 residues. The CDR3 spells CASTTLAYTGELFF. Here the CDR3 DNA reads TGTGCCAGCACGACACTGGCATACACCGGGGAGCTGTTTTTT. The variable domain in full, completed from reference TRBV18 and TRBJ2-2, reads NAGVMQNPRHLVRRRGQEARLRCSPMKGHSHVYWYRQLPEEGLKFMVYLQKENIIDESGMPKERFSAEFPKEGPSILRIQQVVRGDSAAYFCASTTLAYTGELFFGEGSRLTVL.

V is TRBV5-6 and J is TRBJ2-7; D tentatively reads TRBD1 or TRBD2 (5 bases each). Germline V gene data show CDR1 as SGHDT and CDR2 as YYEEEE. The CDR3 consists of 14 residues. Trimming took 1 base from V and 1 from J, leaving 9 bases between them. The CDR3 DNA reads as TGTGCCAGCAGCTTGTCAGGGACGTCCTACGAGCAGTACTTC. Translating gives CASSLSGTSYEQYF. Complete variable domain (other parts from reference TRBV5-6 and TRBJ2-7): DAGVTQSPTHLIKTRGQQVTLRCSPKSGHDTVSWYQQALGQGPQFIFQYYEEEERQRGNFPDRFSGHQFPNYSSELNVNALLLGDSALYLCASSLSGTSYEQYFGPGTRLTVT.

The rearrangement uses TRBV7-3 and TRBJ2-5; D possibly matches TRBD1 or TRBD2 (5 bases each). The germline V gene encodes CDR1 SGHTA and CDR2 FQGTGA. The CDR3 consists of 15 residues. V lost 0 bases to trimming and J lost 5 bases, with 13 bases between them. In DNA, the CDR3 is TGTGCCAGCAGCTTAACTGGGGGTTATTTGGAGACCCAGTACTTC. This gives the protein CASSLTGGYLETQYF. The variable domain in full, completed from reference TRBV7-3 and TRBJ2-5, reads GAGVSQTPSNKVTEKGKYVELRCDPISGHTALYWYRQSLGQGPEFLIYFQGTGAADDSGLPNDRFFAVRPEGSVSTLKIQRTERGDSAVYLCASSLTGGYLETQYFGPGTRLLVL.